Reported below is one T cell receptor (beta chain). The antigen is undetermined. This entry is derived from a study of T cell repertoires in cytomegalovirus infection. On the study more broadly: The authors used CMV epitopes that were HLA-C-restricted (recently identified) and HLA-B-restricted (well studied). It was the public TCR beta signatures that indicated both CMV infection and matching HLA type.

One entry per CDR3 protein results from TCRdb running MiXCR on the reads. Of 640,000 or so distinct CDR3 sequences in the sample, around 30% are singletons; the top ten hold 18%. The CDR3 is made up of 15 amino acids. Trimming cost V 7 bases and J 0 bases; bases outside gene matches: 7. Germline loops: CDR1 MNHNY, CDR2 SVGAGI (reference sequence). This receptor was obtained from a human donor in good health (CMV status not recorded). Some clones in this sample may be carry-over from other donors' samples. Material: cultured PBMCs, obtained from culture after CMV antigen stimulation. J is TRBJ2-3 and V is TRBV6-6; TRBD1 aligns across 7 bases. As DNA, the CDR3 is TGTGCCAGCAAAGGGACAGCGTTTAGCACAGATACGCAGTATTTT. It yields the protein CASKGTAFSTDTQYF.